The rows below give T cell receptor beta chains drawn from one sample of a study of blood T cell repertoires in COVID-19. The table came from immunoSEQ multiplex PCR; TCRdb's copy has only in-frame clones and leaves some out. The sample includes 150,000 or so clones, about four fifths of them seen just once. Sequencing was done on a sample of peripheral blood. The source is a human donor with acute or convalescent COVID-19. The donor label of this sample is uncertain. Each CDR3 is given with its conserved first and last residue. Fields, in order: D gene, J gene, V gene, CDR3 length, clone size, CDR3 protein, CDR3 DNA. The D gene is left open where the match is weak. Clone size, where shown, is once, few, many, or a class for clones that have expanded.

>TRBD2|TRBJ2-5|TRBV19|17|.
CASSIKKTSGGTETQYF
TGTGCCAGTAGTATTAAAAAGACTAGCGGGGGTACGGAGACCCAGTACTTC
>TRBD1|TRBJ1-1|TRBV27|15|.
CASSTRQGWWTEAFF
TGTGCCAGCAGTACCCGACAGGGGTGGTGGACTGAAGCTTTCTTT
>.|TRBJ1-5|TRBV6-5|14|.
CASSYSQGVQPQHF
TGTGCCAGCAGTTACTCGCAGGGTGTCCAGCCCCAGCATTTT
>.|TRBJ1-2|TRBV9|15|few
CASSVWGVGGDGYTF
TGTGCCAGCAGCGTATGGGGTGTAGGGGGGGATGGCTACACCTTC
>.|TRBJ1-1|TRBV7-9|14|.
CASSLGRGDTEAFF
TGTGCCAGCAGCTTAGGCAGAGGAGACACTGAAGCTTTCTTT
>.|TRBJ2-7|TRBV3-1/TRBV3-2|14|.
CASSQGHSSYEQYF
TGTGCCAGCAGCCAGGGTCACAGTTCTTACGAGCAGTACTTC
>.|TRBJ2-1|TRBV2|13|.
CASRASPYNEQFF
TGTGCCAGCAGAGCCTCTCCTTACAATGAGCAGTTCTTC
>.|TRBJ2-1|TRBV6-6|12|.
CASSPTANEQFF
TGTGCCAGCAGTCCTACAGCAAATGAGCAGTTCTTC
>.|TRBJ2-1|TRBV7-9|13|.
CASSPNGRNEQFF
TGTGCCAGCAGCCCCAATGGCCGCAATGAGCAGTTCTTC
>.|TRBJ1-2|TRBV20-1|11|.
CSARVVSGYTF
TGCAGTGCTAGGGTAGTAAGCGGCTACACCTTC
>TRBD2|TRBJ2-7|TRBV3-1/TRBV3-2|15|.
CASSHWTSGGDEQYF
TGTGCCAGCAGCCATTGGACTAGCGGGGGCGACGAGCAGTACTTC
>.|TRBJ1-6|TRBV10-2|12|.
CASSNSGSPLHF
TGCGCCAGCAGTAATTCAGGCTCACCCCTCCACTTT
>.|TRBJ1-3|TRBV1|22|.
CTSNGRTRTDGQAGTSGNTIYF
TGCACCAGCAACGGCCGGACTAGAACAGACGGGCAGGCGGGTACCTCTGGAAACACCATATATTTT
>TRBD1|TRBJ1-3|TRBV24-1|14|.
CATSETGSGDTIYF
TGTGCCACCAGTGAGACAGGGTCAGGGGACACCATATATTTT
>.|TRBJ1-1|TRBV5-1|12|.
CASSLESRKAFF
TGCGCCAGCAGCTTGGAGTCCAGGAAAGCTTTCTTT
>.|TRBJ1-2|TRBV18|12|few
CASSQGEGGYTF
TGTGCCAGCTCCCAAGGGGAAGGGGGCTACACCTTC
>.|TRBJ1-2|TRBV6-5|15|.
CASSYQGSLSYGYTF
TGTGCCAGCAGTTACCAGGGATCCTTAAGCTATGGCTACACCTTC
>.|TRBJ1-2|TRBV24-1|14|.
CATSEDHLTSGYTF
TGTGCCACCAGTGAAGATCATCTGACAAGCGGCTACACCTTC
>.|TRBJ1-2|TRBV19|15|.
CASNRVGGTNYGYTF
TGTGCCAGTAACCGTGTCGGGGGGACCAACTATGGCTACACCTTC
>.|TRBJ2-3|TRBV4-2|15|.
CASSQLGGETDTQYF
TGTGCCAGCAGCCAGTTAGGGGGGGAAACAGATACGCAGTATTTT
>.|TRBJ2-3|TRBV19|15|.
CASSIEGPITDTQYF
TGTGCCAGTAGTATAGAGGGCCCAATCACAGATACGCAGTATTTT
>.|TRBJ1-5|TRBV24-1|14|.
CATSDLRQDQPQHF
TGTGCCACCAGTGATTTGAGACAGGATCAGCCCCAGCATTTT
>.|TRBJ1-3|TRBV19|14|.
CASEEGRSGNTIYF
TGTGCCAGTGAAGAGGGTCGGTCTGGAAACACCATATATTTT
>.|TRBJ2-3|TRBV5-1|15|.
CASSLEGVRTDTQYF
TGCGCCAGCAGCTTGGAAGGGGTCCGGACAGATACGCAGTATTTT
>.|TRBJ1-1|TRBV5-1|15|once
CASSLVAGSGTEAFF
TGCGCCAGCAGCTTGGTCGCGGGGTCGGGGACTGAAGCTTTCTTT
>.|TRBJ1-1|TRBV10-3|13|.
CAITGRENTEAFF
TGTGCCATCACCGGACGGGAGAACACTGAAGCTTTCTTT
>.|TRBJ1-3|TRBV6-5|14|.
CASTQGSSGNTIYF
TGTGCCAGCACTCAGGGGAGCTCTGGAAACACCATATATTTT
>TRBD1|TRBJ2-5|TRBV24-1|17|.
CATSDRIGQGALETQYF
TGTGCCACCAGTGATAGGATCGGACAGGGGGCTCTGGAGACCCAGTACTTC
>TRBD2|TRBJ2-1|TRBV11-2|16|.
CASSPLAGGIYNEQFF
TGTGCCAGCAGCCCACTAGCGGGGGGGATATACAATGAGCAGTTCTTC
>TRBD1|TRBJ2-5|TRBV5-1|13|.
CASSPQGSATQYF
TGCGCCAGCAGCCCACAGGGGTCCGCGACCCAGTACTTC
>TRBD1|TRBJ1-1|TRBV6-5|14|.
CASSWGQASSEAFF
TGTGCCAGCAGTTGGGGACAGGCGTCGTCTGAAGCTTTCTTT
>TRBD1|TRBJ1-1|TRBV7-8|13|.
CASSLRTGPEAFF
TGTGCCAGCAGCCTCCGGACAGGGCCTGAAGCTTTCTTT
>.|TRBJ2-3|TRBV3-1/TRBV3-2|14|.
CASSLRGSTDTQYF
TGTGCCAGCAGCCTCAGGGGTAGCACAGATACGCAGTATTTT